Listed below are T cell receptor beta chains from one sample, sequenced in a study of post-analysis software for immune sequencing data. TCRdb passed the PCR reads through MiXCR, listing each CDR3 protein once. The sample contains about 500,000 distinct CDR3 sequences, around 40% of which appear only once. The material sequenced was blood. These receptors came from a girl aged 5 to 17 with multiple sclerosis. CDR3s include the opening cysteine and the closing phenylalanine or tryptophan. The D gene is left open where the match is weak. Some rows have no size entry. The others give once, few or many, or a class for an expanded clone.

cdr3_aa: CASSQVGLAKNEQFF; cdr3_nt: TGTGCCAGCAGCCAAGTTGGGCTAGCGAAGAATGAGCAGTTCTTC; j_call: TRBJ2-1; v_call: TRBV4-2; clone_size: few; d_call: NA
cdr3_aa: CAISESETRGLLNEQFF; cdr3_nt: TGTGCCATCAGTGAGTCGGAGACTAGAGGCCTTCTGAATGAGCAGTTCTTC; j_call: TRBJ2-1; v_call: TRBV10-3; clone_size: few; d_call: NA
cdr3_aa: CASTLGGAGANVLTF; cdr3_nt: TGTGCCAGCACCCTGGGTGGGGCTGGGGCCAACGTCCTGACTTTC; j_call: TRBJ2-6; v_call: TRBV28; clone_size: NA; d_call: NA
cdr3_aa: CASSQVTLAKNIQYF; cdr3_nt: TGTGCCAGCAGCCAAGTGACACTGGCCAAAAACATTCAGTACTTC; j_call: TRBJ2-4; v_call: TRBV3-1; clone_size: NA; d_call: NA
cdr3_aa: CASSLGTYGGTGELFF; cdr3_nt: TGCGCCAGCAGCTTGGGAACTTATGGGGGGACCGGGGAGCTGTTTTTT; j_call: TRBJ2-2; v_call: TRBV5-1; clone_size: NA; d_call: NA
cdr3_aa: CASSWRSSYEQYF; cdr3_nt: TGTGCCAGCAGCTGGCGTAGCTCCTACGAGCAGTACTTC; j_call: TRBJ2-7; v_call: TRBV3-1; clone_size: NA; d_call: NA
cdr3_aa: CSVEARQPSSYNEQFF; cdr3_nt: TGCAGCGTTGAGGCCCGGCAGCCGAGCTCCTACAATGAGCAGTTCTTC; j_call: TRBJ2-1; v_call: TRBV29-1; clone_size: NA; d_call: NA
cdr3_aa: CSVARGTSSYLEQYF; cdr3_nt: TGCAGCGTCGCAAGGGGGACTAGCAGTTATCTGGAGCAGTACTTC; j_call: TRBJ2-7; v_call: TRBV29-1; clone_size: NA; d_call: TRBD2
cdr3_aa: CASVLAGATDTQYF; cdr3_nt: TGTGCCAGCGTCCTAGCGGGAGCCACAGATACGCAGTATTTT; j_call: TRBJ2-3; v_call: TRBV7-9; clone_size: NA; d_call: TRBD2
cdr3_aa: CASSQDLAGVETQYF; cdr3_nt: TGTGCCAGCAGCCAAGATCTAGCGGGAGTAGAGACCCAGTACTTC; j_call: TRBJ2-5; v_call: TRBV4-2; clone_size: NA; d_call: TRBD2
cdr3_aa: CASNRLAGGAEQFF; cdr3_nt: TGTGCCAGCAATAGACTAGCGGGAGGGGCTGAGCAGTTCTTC; j_call: TRBJ2-1; v_call: TRBV11-2; clone_size: NA; d_call: TRBD2
cdr3_aa: CSVEPIGSSTDTQYF; cdr3_nt: TGCAGCGTTGAACCAATAGGCAGTAGCACAGATACGCAGTATTTT; j_call: TRBJ2-3; v_call: TRBV29-1; clone_size: NA; d_call: NA
cdr3_aa: CSASLTFFVSTRGYEQYF; cdr3_nt: TGCAGTGCTAGTTTGACCTTTTTTGTGAGTACCCGAGGCTACGAGCAGTACTTC; j_call: TRBJ2-7; v_call: TRBV20-1; clone_size: NA; d_call: NA
cdr3_aa: CASRIIAKNIQYF; cdr3_nt: TGTGCCAGCAGAATCATAGCCAAAAACATTCAGTACTTC; j_call: TRBJ2-4; v_call: TRBV5-8; clone_size: NA; d_call: NA
cdr3_aa: CATNPGLLQEQFF; cdr3_nt: TGTGCCACCAATCCGGGACTCTTACAGGAGCAGTTCTTC; j_call: TRBJ2-1; v_call: TRBV15; clone_size: few; d_call: NA
cdr3_aa: CASSSRDSYYDGYTF; cdr3_nt: TGTGCCAGCAGCTCCCGGGACAGCTACTATGATGGCTACACCTTC; j_call: TRBJ1-2; v_call: TRBV9; clone_size: NA; d_call: TRBD1
cdr3_aa: CASSLDTPGQYF; cdr3_nt: TGTGCCAGCAGCTTGGACACTCCCGGGCAGTACTTC; j_call: TRBJ2-7; v_call: TRBV7-9; clone_size: once; d_call: NA
cdr3_aa: CSATDTGTREQYF; cdr3_nt: TGCAGTGCCACGGACACCGGTACGCGGGAGCAGTACTTC; j_call: TRBJ2-7; v_call: TRBV20-1; clone_size: few; d_call: NA
cdr3_aa: CASSLRGAFNEQFF; cdr3_nt: TGTGCCAGCAGTTTACGTGGGGCCTTCAATGAGCAGTTCTTC; j_call: TRBJ2-1; v_call: TRBV12-3/TRBV12-4; clone_size: once; d_call: NA
cdr3_aa: CASSSTDLAGAGEQYF; cdr3_nt: TGTGCCAGCAGCTCCACGGACCTAGCGGGAGCAGGGGAGCAGTACTTC; j_call: TRBJ2-7; v_call: TRBV7-6; clone_size: few; d_call: TRBD2
cdr3_aa: CSASPGLAYNEQFF; cdr3_nt: TGCAGTGCTTCCCCGGGACTAGCCTACAATGAGCAGTTCTTC; j_call: TRBJ2-1; v_call: TRBV20-1; clone_size: NA; d_call: TRBD2
cdr3_aa: CASSLAHNQGEAFF; cdr3_nt: TGTGCCAGCAGCTTAGCCCATAACCAGGGGGAAGCTTTCTTT; j_call: TRBJ1-1; v_call: TRBV7-6; clone_size: many; d_call: NA
cdr3_aa: CASSLIPGQGTRSDTQYF; cdr3_nt: TGTGCCAGCAGCTTAATCCCTGGACAGGGGACAAGGTCAGATACGCAGTATTTT; j_call: TRBJ2-3; v_call: TRBV7-9; clone_size: NA; d_call: TRBD1
cdr3_aa: CASSLGQGAAYNEQFF; cdr3_nt: TGCGCCAGCAGCTTGGGGCAGGGGGCGGCCTACAATGAGCAGTTCTTC; j_call: TRBJ2-1; v_call: TRBV5-1; clone_size: NA; d_call: TRBD1
cdr3_aa: CASSRPTSGRAYEQYF; cdr3_nt: TGTGCCAGCAGCAGGCCAACTAGCGGGAGAGCCTACGAGCAGTACTTC; j_call: TRBJ2-7; v_call: TRBV6-2/TRBV6-3; clone_size: NA; d_call: TRBD2
cdr3_aa: CASSRQGAPGYTF; cdr3_nt: TGTGCCAGCAGTCGTCAGGGGGCGCCTGGCTACACCTTC; j_call: TRBJ1-2; v_call: TRBV12-3/TRBV12-4; clone_size: few; d_call: TRBD1
cdr3_aa: CAISEATDSGNTIYF; cdr3_nt: TGTGCCATCAGTGAGGCGACCGACTCTGGAAACACCATATATTTT; j_call: TRBJ1-3; v_call: TRBV10-3; clone_size: once; d_call: NA
cdr3_aa: CAGSGGRGVISGYTF; cdr3_nt: TGTGCCGGCTCCGGGGGTAGAGGAGTGATCTCAGGCTACACCTTC; j_call: TRBJ1-2; v_call: TRBV3-1; clone_size: few; d_call: NA
cdr3_aa: CASSLGQGHYEQYF; cdr3_nt: TGTGCCAGCAGCTTAGGGCAGGGCCACTACGAGCAGTACTTC; j_call: TRBJ2-7; v_call: TRBV7-2; clone_size: NA; d_call: NA
cdr3_aa: CASSLGEGAAYGYTF; cdr3_nt: TGTGCCAGCAGCTTAGGCGAGGGGGCCGCCTATGGCTACACCTTC; j_call: TRBJ1-2; v_call: TRBV13; clone_size: NA; d_call: TRBD1
cdr3_aa: CASRLHSSGRADTQYF; cdr3_nt: TGTGCCAGCAGGCTTCACTCTAGCGGGAGGGCAGATACGCAGTATTTT; j_call: TRBJ2-3; v_call: TRBV28; clone_size: NA; d_call: TRBD2
cdr3_aa: CASRPAGADTEAFF; cdr3_nt: TGCGCCAGCAGACCCGCTGGGGCGGACACTGAAGCTTTCTTT; j_call: TRBJ1-1; v_call: TRBV4-1; clone_size: NA; d_call: NA
cdr3_aa: CASNRAGGLETQYF; cdr3_nt: TGTGCCAGCAATAGAGCGGGAGGTTTGGAGACCCAGTACTTC; j_call: TRBJ2-5; v_call: TRBV6-5; clone_size: once; d_call: TRBD2
cdr3_aa: CASAGTVYEQYF; cdr3_nt: TGTGCCAGCGCCGGGACCGTTTACGAGCAGTACTTC; j_call: TRBJ2-7; v_call: TRBV6-1; clone_size: few; d_call: NA
cdr3_aa: CAWTPGTPAYEQYF; cdr3_nt: TGTGCCTGGACTCCCGGGACCCCTGCCTACGAGCAGTACTTC; j_call: TRBJ2-7; v_call: TRBV30; clone_size: NA; d_call: NA
cdr3_aa: CASSLLTSGRANEQFF; cdr3_nt: TGTGCCAGCAGCCTGTTAACTAGCGGGAGGGCAAATGAGCAGTTCTTC; j_call: TRBJ2-1; v_call: TRBV11-2; clone_size: NA; d_call: TRBD2